This T cell receptor beta chain originates from a study of blood T cell repertoires in COVID-19. As processed by the authors: It was from reference gene primer amplification that nucleated cell counts were estimated. Sequencing used immunoSEQ multiplex PCR; TCRdb keeps in-frame clones, though not all of them. For V, J and clone size, that table is used; D and trimming come from the DNA. The top ten clones hold about 0.75% of a sample with 450,000 to 600,000 clones, roughly 87% of them seen once. A word on this clone: This sequence may be a read error, since a much larger clone differs from it by one base. Other DNA variants within this sample encode the same CDR3.

Each participant's cohort was designated according to participant-reported clinical history. In Cohort 3, a recovered donor had either two negative PCRs, clearance, or symptom resolution. The germline gives CDR1 MNHEY, CDR2 SMNVEV (reference sequence). The CDR3 totals 14 residues. Trimming removed 2 bases at V and 8 bases at J, with 15 bases between. This TCR was sampled from a woman aged 18-35 years who had recovered from COVID-19. V is TRBV27 and J is TRBJ1-1; the D gene is possibly TRBD1 (5 bases). The source material was PBMCs or T cells enriched from blood (not recorded which). The CDR3, as DNA: TGTGCCAGCAGTTTAAGTTTTTTGTCAGGGGAAGCTTTCTTT. It codes for CASSLSFLSGEAFF.